This TCR beta chain was observed in a study of T-cell reconstitution after alpha-beta-depleted transplantation in children. Preparing the TCRbeta library involved the use of unique molecular identifiers. TCRdb used MiXCR to reprocess the PCR reads, holding one entry per CDR3 protein. This sample yields about 340,000 distinct CDR3 sequences, of which around a tenth are seen a single time; around 2.5% belongs to the top ten. CDR1 SGHRS and CDR2 YFSETQ come from the germline V gene. The CDR3 runs 13 residues. V dropped 6 bases and J dropped 5; count of bases not matched to a gene: 5. A few counts support this clonotype.

The material was PBMCs from the stem cell graft donor, obtained from the stem cell graft. The sequence was collected from a human donor who donated a stem cell graft to a child with acute lymphoblastic leukemia. This rearrangement joins TRBV5-1 to TRBJ2-5, with TRBD1 matching 9 bases. In DNA, the CDR3 is TGCGCCAGCAACGACAGGGGGGATGAGACCCAGTACTTC. This sequence encodes CASNDRGDETQYF.